This T cell receptor beta chain was captured by sequencing in a study of a mutant IDH1 vaccine in newly diagnosed glioma listed by TCRdb under 2021. For the study in its entirety: Across visits V03 through V10, patients got a total of eight vaccinations, given in weeks 1, 3, 5, 7, 11, 15, 19 and 23. Of the 25 to 35 treated patients, 62.5% were male and about 40% were female, and a mean age of 40.4 years was recorded. For exploratory analyses, 25 treated patients had longitudinal TCRB deep sequencing done wherever samples were available. Prior to enrollment, patients had been given standard therapy consisting of radiotherapy alone, temozolomide alone, or radiochemotherapy with temozolomide, with the combination given to most patients. Peripheral blood samples were drawn at six visits, namely V03 (baseline), V05, V07, V10, V12 and V13. Vaccination began 4-6 weeks after radiotherapy alone, or alongside temozolomide cycles in the chemotherapy-containing groups.

As encoded in the germline V gene, CDR1 is SGHTA while CDR2 is FQGNSA. Trimming removed 1 base from V and 0 bases from J; the gene matches leave 7 bases unexplained. Its CDR3 holds 18 amino acids, cysteine through phenylalanine. Solely the CDR3 DNA is kept, with 54 bases framed from the first base. The time point label, read with the paper, signifies: week 23, last vaccination. Each vaccine dose was 300 ug of a 20-mer mutant IDH1 peptide in Montanide, given subcutaneously with topical imiquimod. Newly diagnosed WHO grade 3 or 4 IDH1-mutant astrocytomas showing loss of nuclear ATRX were present in the donors. The samples were drawn from NOA16, a multicentre, single-arm, open-label phase I trial in Germany that tested a mutant IDH1 peptide vaccine in humans for the first time. The DNeasy Blood and Tissue Kit was used to extract genomic DNA from EDTA blood for TCRB sequencing. The library was obtained by the immunoSEQ multiplex PCR assay. Rearranged TCR beta chain sequences were amplified with the hsTCRB Kit following the manufacturer's protocol. TCRB libraries were sequenced on an Illumina MiSeq. Per the authors' processing: The proprietary platform of the kit vendor was used for demultiplexing, trimming and gene mapping. The table was pulled from immuneACCESS by TCRdb, which kept in-frame rearrangements only. Such tables lose some clones; where checked, under half of the loss comes from unresolved V genes, and the rest has no known cause. For V, J and clone size, that table is used; D and trimming come from the DNA. This sample has just over 65,000 clones in its table, and 84% of those were observed once. The ten largest clones represent about an eighth of the sample.

Findings and caveats that apply to the study as a whole: PBMC samples for TCRB deep sequencing were selected based on availability. Pseudoprogression appeared unrelated to alterations in the top peripheral T cell clonotypes detected by TCRB sequencing. According to the authors, sample limitations meant that analyses of patient blood samples could not be reproduced. Immune responses induced by the vaccine were seen in roughly 95% of patients across multiple MHC alleles.

As concerns this clone: What antigen it recognizes has not been identified. No much larger clone is present one base from it, and per-base qualities are unavailable.

The receptor was derived from a young man with glioma. The chain links TRBV7-2 with TRBJ2-2, with 8 central nucleotides matching TRBD2. The sample here was PBMCs, taken from a glioma patient whose treatment included an IDH1 peptide vaccine. Read as DNA, the sequence is TGTGCCAGCAGCTTAGTGTTGGCGGGAGGTCCGAACACCGGGGAGCTGTTTTTT. Its protein reads: CASSLVLAGGPNTGELFF.